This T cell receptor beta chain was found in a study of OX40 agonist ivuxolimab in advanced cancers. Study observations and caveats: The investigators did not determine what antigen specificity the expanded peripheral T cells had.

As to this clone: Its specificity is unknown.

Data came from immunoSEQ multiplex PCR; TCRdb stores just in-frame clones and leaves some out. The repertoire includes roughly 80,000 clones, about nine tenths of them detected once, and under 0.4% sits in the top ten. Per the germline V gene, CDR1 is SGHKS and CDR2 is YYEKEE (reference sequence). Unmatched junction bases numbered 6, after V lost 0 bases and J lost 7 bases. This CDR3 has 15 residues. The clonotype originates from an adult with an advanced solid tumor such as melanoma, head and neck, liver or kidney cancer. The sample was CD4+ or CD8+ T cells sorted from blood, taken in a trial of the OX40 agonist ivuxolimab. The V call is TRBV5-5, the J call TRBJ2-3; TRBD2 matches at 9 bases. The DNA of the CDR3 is TGTGCCAGCAGCTTGGGATTAGCGGGAGAATATACGCAGTATTTT. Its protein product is CASSLGLAGEYTQYF.